Included here is one T cell receptor (beta chain) sequence, with context. The V end was cut by 6 bases, the J end by 4 bases, with 16 bases between. The CDR3 sequence is 14 residues long. Germline loops: CDR1 MNHEY, CDR2 SVGAGI. This record comes from a study of blood T cell repertoires in COVID-19. Study-level information: Specimens from acute and convalescent COVID-19 originated in the United States, Italy and Spain. PBMCs, B-cell-depleted T cells, or T cells provided the cDNA or gDNA that made up the material.

Original processing methods: Estimation of nucleated cell counts was performed using reference gene primer amplification. The method was immunoSEQ multiplex PCR; TCRdb's version includes in-frame clones alone and lacks a portion of them. V and J calls and clone size follow that table, whereas D and trimming were derived from the DNA. Found here are 130,000 to 150,000 clones, approximately 88% of them singletons; the top ten hold approximately 5%. The chain combines TRBV6-5 with TRBJ2-7; tentative D call: TRBD1 (6 bases). The origin of this receptor is a human donor in a cohort sampled during active COVID-19. The sample consisted of peripheral blood. The CDR3 sequence is CASRTTGQGYEQYF. Written as DNA, the CDR3 is TGTGCCAGCAGGACTACCGGTCAGGGGTACGAGCAGTACTTC.